One and the same sample provided the 24 T cell receptor beta chains below, sequenced in a study of CD8+ T cells in alopecia areata. RNA extraction and reverse transcription yielded cDNA as sequencing template. TCRdb keeps only in-frame clones here, not all; method: immunoSEQ multiplex PCR. The data hold 120,000 to 150,000 clones, with about 88% observed a single time. Treatment here: oral pan-JAK inhibitor, 5-10 mg twice daily. Sequences were derived from CD8+ T cells sorted from blood, sampled at week 4, from a patient treated with tofacitinib. The source is a human donor with alopecia areata.

This chain links TRBV7-9 with TRBJ2-4; 8 nucleotides agree with TRBD1. The trim removed 5 bases at V and 2 bases at J, leaving 8 bases unmatched. The germline gives CDR1 SEHNR, CDR2 FQNEAQ (reference sequence). The CDR3 has 16 amino acids. DNA of the CDR3: TGTGCCAGCAGCCCCCGACAGGGGATGTCCAAAAACATTCAGTACTTC. Protein sequence: CASSPRQGMSKNIQYF.

The rearrangement links TRBV6-5 to TRBJ1-2; D gene ambiguous. V lost 2 bases and J lost 2, with 3 bases in between. The CDR3 runs 12 residues. Germline V gives CDR1 MNHEY, CDR2 SVGAGI. In DNA, the CDR3 is TGTGCCAGCAGTTACGGCAACTATGGCTACACCTTC. Amino acids: CASSYGNYGYTF.

V gene TRBV5-6 combines with J gene TRBJ2-7; 8 bases fit TRBD1. V was clipped by 3 bases and J by 6 bases; unmatched bases: 5. Germline V lookup: CDR1 SGHDT, CDR2 YYEEEE. This CDR3 region has 13 residues. In DNA form, the CDR3 reads TGTGCCAGCAGCTGGGGCAGGGGGCTCGAGCAGTACTTC. Amino acids: CASSWGRGLEQYF.

This clone occurred a few times. V gene TRBV29-1 combines with J gene TRBJ2-7; D is perhaps TRBD2 (5 bases). This CDR3 comprises 13 residues. With 3 bases removed from V and 7 bases from J, the gap between germline ends came to 16 bases. Germline V gives CDR1 SQVTM, CDR2 ANQGSEA. Here the CDR3 reads CSVETDGVGEQYF. In DNA form, the CDR3 reads TGCAGCGTTGAGACCGACGGGGTTGGAGAGCAGTACTTC.

The chain combines TRBV27 with TRBJ2-3; D is uncertain. Germline V lookup: CDR1 MNHEY, CDR2 SMNVEV (reference sequence). Trimming stripped 8 bases from V and 0 bases from J, with 9 bases between. This CDR3 comprises 13 residues. The CDR3 sequence: CASSSTSTDTQYF. The DNA for the CDR3 is TGTGCCAGCTCTTCTACTAGCACAGATACGCAGTATTTT.

Turning to this clone: Other nucleotide sequences in the sample specify the same CDR3. This chain connects TRBV5-4 to TRBJ2-1; D is ambiguous. There are 13 residues in the CDR3. Trimming removed 4 bases at V and 6 bases at J, with 11 bases between. CDR1 and CDR2 from the germline V gene are SGHNT and YYREEE (reference sequence). The CDR3 is CASSPLIGNEQFF. In DNA form, the CDR3 reads TGTGCCAGCAGCCCCTTAATCGGCAATGAGCAGTTCTTC.

This clone was seen more than once but under ten times. V usage is TRBV5-1 and J usage is TRBJ2-7, with 9 nucleotides matching TRBD2. V shed 4 bases and J 5 bases; nucleotides not matched to a gene: 7. The CDR3 totals 14 residues. Germline V gene lookup returns CDR1 SGHRS and CDR2 YFSETQ. In DNA form, the CDR3 reads TGCGCCAGCAGCCCCGGGACTAGCAACGACGAGCAGTACTTC. The encoded protein is CASSPGTSNDEQYF.

The CDR3 is CASSFEGSRTDTQYF. The CDR3 region has the DNA TGTGCCAGCAGCTTCGAGGGTAGTAGGACAGATACGCAGTATTTT. The J gene is TRBJ2-3, the V gene TRBV7-8; D possibly corresponds to TRBD2 (5 bases). Trimming stripped 3 bases from V and 3 bases from J, with 13 bases between. This CDR3 is 15 amino acids long. Germline V gives CDR1 SGHVS, CDR2 FQNEAQ.

This clone was seen more than once but under ten times. J is TRBJ2-1 and V is TRBV5-1; 10 nucleotides match TRBD1. J lost 7 bases, V lost 1 base, and 11 bases had no gene match. Germline V CDR1 and CDR2: SGHRS, YFSETQ. The CDR3 spans 17 residues. CDR3 bases: TGCGCCAGCAGCTTGTCTTTCGGACAGGGGGAACAGAATGAGCAGTTCTTC. The encoded protein is CASSLSFGQGEQNEQFF.

The chain couples TRBV5-1 to TRBJ1-2; D is unresolved. V shed 1 base and J shed 2 bases, with 15 bases lying between them. Germline CDR1 reads SGHRS; CDR2 reads YFSETQ. There are 16 residues in the CDR3. CDR3 nucleotide sequence: TGCGCCAGCAGCTTGTGGCACCCGCCAGAGAACTATGGCTACACCTTC. Protein sequence: CASSLWHPPENYGYTF. The full variable domain, rest sourced from reference TRBV5-1 and TRBJ1-2, is KAGVTQTPRYLIKTRGQQVTLSCSPISGHRSVSWYQQTPGQGLQFLFEYFSETQRNKGNFPGRFSGRQFSNSRSEMNVSTLELGDSALYLCASSLWHPPENYGYTFGSGTRLTVV.

The chain recombines TRBV30 with TRBJ1-5, with TRBD1 as a possible D gene (5 bases). The CDR3 contains 15 residues. Looked up from germline, CDR1 is GTSNPN and CDR2 is SVGIG (reference sequence). The ends were cut back, 2 bases at V and 6 bases at J, with 17 bases in the middle. Here the CDR3 reads CAWSPPDRGSQPQHF. CDR3 coding DNA: TGTGCCTGGAGTCCACCCGACAGAGGGAGTCAGCCCCAGCATTTT.

The chain joins TRBV29-1 to TRBJ2-1, with 7 positions matching TRBD2. Germline CDR1 and CDR2: SQVTM and ANQGSEA. The CDR3 runs 15 residues. The trim removed 2 bases at V and 2 bases at J, leaving 6 bases unmatched. CDR3 in amino acids: CSVEWGGRAYNEQFF. CDR3 DNA sequence: TGCAGCGTTGAATGGGGAGGGAGAGCCTACAATGAGCAGTTCTTC.

The chain links TRBV30 to TRBJ2-1; D is unresolved. CDR1 is GTSNPN, CDR2 SVGIG, per germline (reference sequence). Trimming left V 2 bases short and J 3 bases short, with 8 bases between. The CDR3 length is 13 residues. The CDR3 sequence is CAWSSSGYNEQFF. CDR3 nucleotides: TGTGCCTGGAGTTCGTCCGGCTACAATGAGCAGTTCTTC. Looking up the rest from reference TRBV30 and TRBJ2-1 gives the full variable domain: SQTIHQWPATLVQPVGSPLSLECTVEGTSNPNLYWYRQAAGRGLQLLFYSVGIGQISSEVPQNLSASRPQDRQFILSSKKLLLSDSGFYLCAWSSSGYNEQFFGPGTRLTVL.

The rearrangement uses TRBV7-9 and TRBJ2-1, with no clear D. Trimming removed 5 bases from V and 0 bases from J, with 14 bases in between. Germline V gene lookup returns CDR1 SEHNR and CDR2 FQNEAQ (reference sequence). This CDR3 region has 16 residues. The CDR3 loop reads CASSIKPTSSYNEQFF. The CDR3 DNA sequence: TGTGCCAGCAGCATCAAGCCGACGAGCTCCTACAATGAGCAGTTCTTC.

CDR3 nucleotides: TGTGCCACCAGCGGGAGCTCCTACAATGAGCAGTTCTTC. Translation gives CATSGSSYNEQFF. V is TRBV15 and J is TRBJ2-1, with D tentatively TRBD2 (5 bases). Germline V gene sequence: CDR1 LNHNV, CDR2 YYDKDF (reference sequence). Between the trimmed V and J ends, which lost 5 bases and 0 bases, there was a span of 5 bases. The CDR3 contains 13 residues.

A single count supports this clone. V gene TRBV30 combines with J gene TRBJ2-1; D unclear. V shed 0 bases and J shed 5 bases, with 11 bases lying between them. Germline V gene sequence: CDR1 GTSNPN, CDR2 SVGIG (reference sequence). CDR3 length: 14 amino acids. The CDR3: CAWSVLSGNNEQFF. The CDR3 DNA reads TGTGCCTGGAGTGTACTATCTGGAAACAATGAGCAGTTCTTC.

The chain carries TRBV6-1 and TRBJ2-1; 7 bases match TRBD1. Germline V gene lookup returns CDR1 MNHNS and CDR2 SASEGT. CDR3 length equals 14 residues. Trimming took 7 bases from V and 1 from J; bases not matched to a gene: 4. The CDR3 DNA follows: TGTGCCAGCATAACAGGGGATTCCTACAATGAGCAGTTCTTC. Amino acids: CASITGDSYNEQFF.

The chain combines TRBV5-1 with TRBJ2-7; 8 nucleotides agree with TRBD1. This CDR3 contains 14 residues. Trimming took 8 bases from V and 5 from J; bases not matched to a gene: 12. The germline CDR1 and CDR2 sequences are SGHRS and YFSETQ. This CDR3 is CASHDRTGNNEQYF. The CDR3 nucleotides read TGCGCCAGTCATGATCGGACAGGGAATAACGAGCAGTACTTC.

The V gene is TRBV6-5, the J gene TRBJ2-2; 8 bases map to TRBD2. Trimming cost V 7 bases and J 7 bases; bases outside gene matches: 8. The CDR3 is made up of 14 amino acids. From germline, CDR1 is MNHEY and CDR2 SVGAGI. The CDR3 spells CASTRGGRFGELFF. In DNA, the CDR3 is TGTGCCAGCACTCGGGGGGGCCGATTCGGGGAGCTGTTTTTT.

The chain carries TRBV19 and TRBJ2-7; 8 positions agree with TRBD1. CDR1 LNHDA and CDR2 SQIVND come from the germline V gene (reference sequence). V shed 6 bases and J 2 bases; nucleotides not matched to a gene: 3. The CDR3 is 13 amino acids. CDR3 residues: CASRKTGAYEQYF. The CDR3 DNA sequence: TGTGCCAGTAGGAAGACAGGGGCCTACGAGCAGTACTTC.

The chain combines TRBV7-9 with TRBJ2-7, with D uncertain. The CDR3 spans 12 residues. Germline CDR1 is SEHNR and CDR2 is FQNEAQ (reference sequence). V dropped 7 bases and J dropped 3 bases, with 10 bases sitting between them. The CDR3 region is CASKGGLYEQYF. CDR3 in DNA: TGTGCCAGCAAAGGCGGTCTCTACGAGCAGTACTTC.

The gene calls are TRBV5-6 and TRBJ1-6; D call uncertain. Germline CDR1 and CDR2: SGHDT and YYEEEE. V gave up 1 base and J gave up 8 bases, with 4 bases separating them. The CDR3 has 12 amino acids. The DNA for the CDR3 is TGTGCCAGCAGCTTGCAGGATTCACCCCTCCACTTT. Its translation is CASSLQDSPLHF. The whole variable domain, remainder taken from reference TRBV5-6 and TRBJ1-6, is DAGVTQSPTHLIKTRGQQVTLRCSPKSGHDTVSWYQQALGQGPQFIFQYYEEEERQRGNFPDRFSGHQFPNYSSELNVNALLLGDSALYLCASSLQDSPLHFGNGTRLTVT.

The chain recombines TRBV29-1 with TRBJ2-2, with a possible D match to TRBD1 (6 bases). V lost 2 bases to trimming and J lost 3 bases, with 13 bases between them. The germline V gene has CDR1 SQVTM and CDR2 ANQGSEA. The CDR3 runs 15 residues. CDR3 nucleotides: TGCAGCGTTGAAACCCCAGGGGTCGACACCGGGGAGCTGTTTTTT. Translated: CSVETPGVDTGELFF.

The gene calls are TRBV9 and TRBJ1-5; D gene ambiguous. With 3 bases removed from V and 0 bases from J, the gap between germline ends came to 10 bases. Germline CDR1 reads SGDLS; CDR2 reads YYNGEE. This CDR3 contains 15 residues. The CDR3 reads CASSATGLSNQPQHF. The DNA for the CDR3 is TGTGCCAGCAGCGCCACCGGGCTTAGCAATCAGCCCCAGCATTTT.